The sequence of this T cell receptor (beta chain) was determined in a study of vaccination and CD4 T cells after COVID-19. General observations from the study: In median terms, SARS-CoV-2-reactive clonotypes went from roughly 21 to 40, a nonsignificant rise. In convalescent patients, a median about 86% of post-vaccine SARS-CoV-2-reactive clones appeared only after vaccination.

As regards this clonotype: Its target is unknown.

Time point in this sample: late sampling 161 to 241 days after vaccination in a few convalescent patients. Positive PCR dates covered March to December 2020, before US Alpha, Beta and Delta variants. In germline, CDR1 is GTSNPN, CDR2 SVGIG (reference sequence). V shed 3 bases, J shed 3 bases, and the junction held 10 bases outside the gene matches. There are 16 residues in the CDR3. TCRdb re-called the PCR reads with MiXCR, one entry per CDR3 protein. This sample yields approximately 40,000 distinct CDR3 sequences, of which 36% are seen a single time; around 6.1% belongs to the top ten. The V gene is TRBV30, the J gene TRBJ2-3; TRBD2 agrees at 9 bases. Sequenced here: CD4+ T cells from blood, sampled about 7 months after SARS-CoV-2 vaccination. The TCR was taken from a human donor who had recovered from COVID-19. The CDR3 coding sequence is TGTGCCTGGAGCCTCAGAGTTAGCGGGAGTACAGATACGCAGTATTTT. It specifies CAWSLRVSGSTDTQYF.